The 16 T cell receptor beta chains reported below all come from one sample, sequenced in a study of T cell repertoires in cytomegalovirus infection. TCRdb redid the calling of the reads with MiXCR, one entry per CDR3 protein. The data show 300,000 or so distinct CDR3 sequences, with about a quarter seen just once and roughly 13% held by the top ten. The specimen was PBMCs. These receptors came from a human donor in good health (CMV status not recorded). Some clones in this sample may be carry-over from other donors' samples.

This clonotype was counted between two and nine times. The V and J genes are TRBV6-5 and TRBJ2-5; 8 bases line up with TRBD1. The CDR3 is 14 residues long. The V gene end was trimmed by 1 base and the J gene end by 3 bases; junction bases not matched to a gene: 1. Germline-derived CDR1 and CDR2 are MNHEY and SVGAGI. The CDR3 here is CASSYWGQEETQYF. The CDR3 coding sequence is TGTGCCAGCAGTTACTGGGGACAGGAAGAGACCCAGTACTTC.

J is TRBJ2-7 and V is TRBV29-1; no clear D. The germline V gene has CDR1 SQVTM and CDR2 ANQGSEA. The CDR3 consists of 14 residues. V was trimmed by 4 bases and J by 5 bases, leaving 18 bases between them. The CDR3 coding sequence is TGCAGCGTTGTGGTGGCGGCAGGCCGCCACGAGCAGTACTTC. Translating it yields CSVVVAAGRHEQYF.

The chain is built from TRBV6-2 or TRBV6-3 and TRBJ1-1, with D hard to call. Germline lookup yields CDR1 MNHEY and CDR2 SVGEGT. V lost 0 bases, J lost 10 bases, and 15 bases lay in between. The CDR3 sequence is 14 residues long. Here the CDR3 reads CASSYSSARRSAFF. The CDR3 DNA sequence: TGTGCCAGCAGTTACTCCTCCGCTCGGAGATCAGCTTTCTTT.

This clonotype was seen more than once but under ten times. CDR3 sequence reads: CASSQEPTQRSPLHF. CDR3 coding DNA: TGCGCCAGCAGCCAAGAGCCCACCCAGCGGTCACCCCTCCACTTT. This chain joins TRBV4-1 and TRBJ1-6; D remains unclear. CDR1 MGHRA and CDR2 YSYEKL come from the germline V gene. V gave up 0 bases and J gave up 10 bases, with 13 bases separating them. The CDR3 is 15 amino acids.

Remarks on this clonotype: A much larger clone is a single base away; this may be a read error. This sequence joins TRBV7-2 and TRBJ2-1, with TRBD2 matching 7 bases. Germline CDR1 reads SGHTA; CDR2 reads FQGNSA. The CDR3 runs to 16 residues. The CDR3 bases are TGTGCCAGCAGACCACCAGCGGGGCGCTCCTACAATGACCAGTTCTTC. Translation gives CASRPPAGRSYNDQFF. Full variable domain (rest looked up from reference TRBV7-2 and TRBJ2-1): GAGVSQSPSNKVTEKGKDVELRCDPISGHTALYWYRQSLGQGLEFLIYFQGNSAPDKSGLPSDRFSAERTGGSVSTLTIQRTQQEDSAVYLCASRPPAGRSYNDQFFGPGTRLTVL.

This clonotype turned up a few times. The chain has TRBV20-1 and TRBJ2-3; 11 bases are shared with TRBD2. J was trimmed by 2 bases and V by 5 bases; bases with no gene match: 3. The V gene's germline CDR1 is DFQATT and CDR2 SNEGSKA (reference sequence). The CDR3 runs to 14 residues. CDR3 bases: TGCAGTGCTCTACTAGCGGGGGTCACAGATACGCAGTATTTT. Residues: CSALLAGVTDTQYF.

This chain uses TRBV7-2 with TRBJ2-7, with 8 positions matching TRBD2. Germline loops: CDR1 SGHTA, CDR2 FQGNSA. Trimming at V came to 3 bases and at J to 2 bases, leaving 3 bases not matched to a gene. The CDR3 is made up of 14 amino acids. The CDR3 spells CASSLTSVTYEQYF. The CDR3 DNA reads as TGTGCCAGCAGCTTGACTAGCGTCACCTACGAGCAGTACTTC.

V is TRBV15 and J is TRBJ2-7; D is unclear. The CDR3 extends over 15 amino acids. The germline gives CDR1 LNHNV, CDR2 YYDKDF (reference sequence). The ends were cut back, 0 bases at V and 2 bases at J, with 11 bases in the middle. CDR3 protein: CATSRDLGSTYEQYF. In DNA, the CDR3 is TGTGCCACCAGCAGAGATTTGGGCAGTACCTACGAGCAGTACTTC.

This clonotype was counted at least ten times. This chain uses TRBV7-8 with TRBJ2-7; 9 nucleotides line up with TRBD1. The CDR3 contains 16 residues. The V segment lost 4 bases and the J segment 4 bases; nucleotides outside the gene matches: 11. Germline CDR1 and CDR2: SGHVS and FQNEAQ. DNA for the CDR3: TGTGCCAGCAGCTCCAACAAAGGACAGGGGCTTTACGAGCAGTACTTC. Protein: CASSSNKGQGLYEQYF.

This clonotype was picked up one time. The chain employs TRBV12-3 or TRBV12-4 and TRBJ1-2, with TRBD1 matching 11 bases. Trimming cost V 5 bases and J 8 bases; bases outside gene matches: 1. The CDR3 sequence is 12 residues long. The CDR3 DNA reads TGTGCCAGCAGTCGGACAGGGGGCGGCTACACCTTC. Protein sequence: CASSRTGGGYTF.

This clonotype was detected only a few times. V usage is TRBV5-1 and J usage is TRBJ2-1; tentative D call: TRBD2 (6 bases). The V gene's germline CDR1 is SGHRS and CDR2 YFSETQ. There are 14 residues in the CDR3. The V end lost 1 base, the J end lost 7 bases, and 12 bases lay between the germline ends. Here the CDR3 reads CASSLKRALNEQFF. The CDR3 bases are TGCGCCAGCAGCTTGAAGCGGGCCTTGAATGAGCAGTTCTTC.

V and J are TRBV29-1 and TRBJ1-3; D remains unclear. Trimming removed 1 base from V and 2 bases from J, with 9 bases in between. The CDR3 is 14 residues long. Germline lookup yields CDR1 SQVTM and CDR2 ANQGSEA. CDR3 amino acids: CSVEGGVAGNTIYF. The CDR3 DNA sequence: TGCAGCGTTGAAGGCGGAGTCGCTGGAAACACCATATATTTT.

There are many counts of this clonotype. This chain connects TRBV7-2 to TRBJ2-5; D not resolved. The V end was cut by 2 bases, the J end by 4 bases, with 14 bases between. Germline V gene data show CDR1 as SGHTA and CDR2 as FQGNSA. The CDR3 runs to 15 residues. The CDR3 DNA reads TGTGCCAGCAGCTTATCCAAGGGATCGGCAGAGACCCAGTACTTC. It codes for CASSLSKGSAETQYF.

This clonotype was picked up one time. V is TRBV20-1 and J is TRBJ2-5, with 7 bases aligning to TRBD2. After removal of 0 bases from V and 4 bases from J, the junction contained 5 bases not matched to a gene. The germline CDR1 and CDR2 sequences are DFQATT and SNEGSKA (reference sequence). The CDR3 has 14 amino acids. CDR3 DNA sequence: TGCAGTGCTAGAGATGGGGGAGGGCTAGAGACCCAGTACTTC. It translates to CSARDGGGLETQYF.

V gene TRBV6-6 combines with J gene TRBJ2-7, with TRBD1 as a possible D gene (5 bases). This CDR3 is built from 15 residues. The ends were cut back, 0 bases at V and 0 bases at J, with 9 bases in the middle. CDR1 is MNHNY, CDR2 SVGAGI, per germline (reference sequence). The CDR3 region has the DNA TGTGCCAGCAGTTACTCGATGGGGCTCTCCTACGAGCAGTACTTC. It specifies CASSYSMGLSYEQYF.

The J gene is TRBJ1-6, the V gene TRBV5-6; D might be TRBD1 (5 bases). The V end lost 2 bases, the J end lost 5 bases, and 11 bases lay between the germline ends. CDR3 length equals 15 residues. Per germline, CDR1 SGHDT and CDR2 YYEEEE. The CDR3 sequence is CASSFKGNHNSPLHF. In nucleotides, the CDR3 is TGTGCCAGCAGCTTCAAGGGGAACCATAATTCACCCCTCCACTTT.